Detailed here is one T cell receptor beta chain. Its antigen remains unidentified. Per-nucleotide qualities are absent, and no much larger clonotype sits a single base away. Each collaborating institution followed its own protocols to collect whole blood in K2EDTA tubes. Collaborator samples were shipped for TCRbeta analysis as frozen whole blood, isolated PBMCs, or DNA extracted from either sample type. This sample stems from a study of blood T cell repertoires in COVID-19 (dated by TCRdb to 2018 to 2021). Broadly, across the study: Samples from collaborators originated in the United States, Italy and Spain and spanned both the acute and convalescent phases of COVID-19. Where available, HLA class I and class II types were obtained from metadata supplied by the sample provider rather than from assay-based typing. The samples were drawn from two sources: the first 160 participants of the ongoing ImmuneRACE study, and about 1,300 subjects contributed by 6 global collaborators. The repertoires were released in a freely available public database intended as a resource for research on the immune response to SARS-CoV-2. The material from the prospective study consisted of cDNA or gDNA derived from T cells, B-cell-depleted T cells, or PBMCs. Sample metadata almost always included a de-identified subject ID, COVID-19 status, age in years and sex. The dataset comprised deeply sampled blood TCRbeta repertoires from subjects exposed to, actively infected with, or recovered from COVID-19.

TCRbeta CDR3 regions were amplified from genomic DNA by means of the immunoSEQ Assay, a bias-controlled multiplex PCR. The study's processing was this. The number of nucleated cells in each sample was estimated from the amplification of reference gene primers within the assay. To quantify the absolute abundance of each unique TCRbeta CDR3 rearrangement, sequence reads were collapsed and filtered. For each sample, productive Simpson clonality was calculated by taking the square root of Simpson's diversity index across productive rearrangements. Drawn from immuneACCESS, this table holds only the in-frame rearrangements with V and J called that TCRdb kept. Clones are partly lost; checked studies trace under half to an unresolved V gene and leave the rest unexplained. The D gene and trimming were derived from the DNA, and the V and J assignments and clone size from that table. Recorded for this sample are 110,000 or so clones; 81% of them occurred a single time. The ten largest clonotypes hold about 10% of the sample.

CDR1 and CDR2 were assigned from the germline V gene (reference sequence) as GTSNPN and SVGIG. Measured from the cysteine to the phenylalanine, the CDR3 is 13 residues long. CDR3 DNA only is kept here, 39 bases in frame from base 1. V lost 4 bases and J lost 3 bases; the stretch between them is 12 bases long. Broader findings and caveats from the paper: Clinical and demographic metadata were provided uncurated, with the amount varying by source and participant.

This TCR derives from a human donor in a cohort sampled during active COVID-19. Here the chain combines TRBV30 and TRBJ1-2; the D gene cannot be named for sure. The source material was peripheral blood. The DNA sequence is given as TGTGCCTGGATGTCGGTCCCTCACTATGGCTACACCTTC. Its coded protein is CAWMSVPHYGYTF.